Following are 29 T cell receptor beta chains from one sample sequenced in a study of blood T cell repertoires in COVID-19. Clones were sequenced by immunoSEQ multiplex PCR, and TCRdb holds only the in-frame ones, with some missing. The sample consists of tens of thousands of clones, roughly 90% of them appearing once. Source material: peripheral blood. These TCRs come from a woman in her fifties or sixties with active COVID-19.

The chain links TRBV2 to TRBJ2-3; D perhaps matches TRBD1 (5 bases). V was clipped by 4 bases and J by 6 bases, with 11 bases between them. The CDR3 contains 13 residues. The germline gives CDR1 SNHLY, CDR2 FYNNEI. CDR3: CASSGGRVDTQYF. The CDR3 bases are TGTGCCAGCAGTGGGGGCAGGGTCGATACGCAGTATTTT.

The chain combines TRBV5-1 with TRBJ1-5; D call uncertain. Between the trimmed V and J ends, which lost 0 bases and 6 bases, there was a span of 13 bases. CDR3 length equals 15 residues. Germline lookup yields CDR1 SGHRS and CDR2 YFSETQ. CDR3 sequence: CASSLGGLGSQPQHF. CDR3 in DNA: TGCGCCAGCAGCTTGGGTGGTCTAGGAAGTCAGCCCCAGCATTTT.

This chain links TRBV18 with TRBJ2-5, with D tentatively TRBD1 (6 bases). V was trimmed by 5 bases and J by 2 bases, leaving 12 bases between them. The CDR3 runs to 14 residues. Per germline, CDR1 KGHSH and CDR2 LQKENI. The DNA of the CDR3 is TGTGCCAGCTCAGTAGACAGGAGTCAAGAGACCCAGTACTTC. Translating it yields CASSVDRSQETQYF.

This chain uses TRBV7-3 with TRBJ2-1, with TRBD2 matching 9 bases. V trimming: 6 bases; J trimming: 9 bases; junction bases outside the gene matches: 9. The CDR3 has 14 residues. CDR1 is SGHTA, CDR2 FQGTGA, per germline. CDR3 sequence: CASREGAGGSEQFF. The CDR3 DNA reads as TGTGCCAGCAGGGAGGGAGCGGGGGGCAGTGAGCAGTTCTTC.

Here the CDR3 DNA reads TGCGCCAGCAGCCTACAGGGACGGGCAGATACGCAGTATTTT. Translation: CASSLQGRADTQYF. V and J are TRBV5-1 and TRBJ2-3; D is perhaps TRBD1 (6 bases). The CDR3 contains 14 residues. Germline values: CDR1 SGHRS, CDR2 YFSETQ. The V end was cut by 4 bases, the J end by 4 bases, with 13 bases between.

V usage is TRBV5-1 and J usage is TRBJ1-6; TRBD1 agrees at 10 bases. Unmatched junction bases numbered 1, after V lost 0 bases and J lost 7 bases. CDR3 length: 15 residues. Germline loops: CDR1 SGHRS, CDR2 YFSETQ. The CDR3 loop reads CASSLEGQGNSPLHF. The DNA of the CDR3 is TGCGCCAGCAGCTTGGAGGGACAGGGGAATTCACCCCTCCACTTT.

The rearrangement joins TRBV5-1 to TRBJ1-2; 7 nucleotides match TRBD1. V lost 0 bases, J lost 4 bases, and 3 bases stayed unmatched. Germline CDR1 is SGHRS and CDR2 is YFSETQ. This CDR3 contains 14 residues. As DNA, the CDR3 is TGCGCCAGCAGCTTGGGACAGGGAGGCTATGGCTACACCTTC. Translating it yields CASSLGQGGYGYTF. The variable domain in full, completed from reference TRBV5-1 and TRBJ1-2, reads KAGVTQTPRYLIKTRGQQVTLSCSPISGHRSVSWYQQTPGQGLQFLFEYFSETQRNKGNFPGRFSGRQFSNSRSEMNVSTLELGDSALYLCASSLGQGGYGYTFGSGTRLTVV.

V is TRBV5-1 and J is TRBJ2-7; 8 bases fit TRBD2. The CDR3 loop spans 15 amino acids. Germline loops: CDR1 SGHRS, CDR2 YFSETQ. V gave up 0 bases and J gave up 1 base; unmatched junction bases: 3. The CDR3 reads CASSLGSGISYEQYF. The CDR3 coding sequence is TGCGCCAGCAGCTTGGGTAGCGGGATTTCCTACGAGCAGTACTTC.

The rearrangement links TRBV10-3 to TRBJ2-1, with D maybe TRBD2 (5 bases). Germline lookup yields CDR1 ENHRY and CDR2 SYGVKD. V lost 2 bases and J lost 6, with 17 bases in between. The CDR3 has 16 residues. The CDR3 nucleotides are TGTGCCATCAGTGAGGGGGTAAAGAACCGGGGCAATGAGCAGTTCTTC. It is translated as CAISEGVKNRGNEQFF.

J is TRBJ1-6 and V is TRBV25-1, with 7 bases lining up with TRBD1. The CDR3 loop spans 14 amino acids. The germline CDR1 and CDR2 sequences are MGHDK and SYGVNS. Trimming removed 3 bases from V and 9 bases from J; junction bases left unmatched: 5. Here the CDR3 reads CASSERQGGSPLHF. DNA of the CDR3: TGTGCCAGCAGTGAGAGACAGGGCGGTTCACCCCTCCACTTT.

This clone was counted a single time. CDR3 protein: CASRRTKGGSYEQYF. CDR3 nucleotide sequence: TGTGCCAGCAGACGCACCAAGGGGGGGTCCTACGAGCAGTACTTC. The V call is TRBV6-5, the J call TRBJ2-7; weak D call: TRBD2 (7 bases). V lost 6 bases and J 1 base, leaving 16 bases between the germline ends. Germline lookup yields CDR1 MNHEY and CDR2 SVGAGI. This CDR3 spans 15 amino acids.

The chain combines TRBV5-5 with TRBJ2-5, with TRBD2 identical over 11 bases. Trimming cost V 4 bases and J 1 base; bases outside gene matches: 9. The CDR3 runs to 17 residues. Looked up from germline, CDR1 is SGHKS and CDR2 is YYEKEE (reference sequence). CDR3: CASSDGTSGGIQETQYF. The CDR3 DNA follows: TGTGCCAGCAGCGACGGTACTAGCGGGGGAATCCAAGAGACCCAGTACTTC.

V is TRBV29-1 and J is TRBJ2-3; no firm D call. Germline loops: CDR1 SQVTM, CDR2 ANQGSEA. V was pared by 5 bases and J by 0 bases, with 9 bases between. The CDR3 is 13 residues long. The CDR3 protein is CSVSVSSTDTQYF. CDR3 sequence (DNA): TGCAGCGTTTCGGTGAGCAGCACAGATACGCAGTATTTT.

The chain has TRBV6-5 and TRBJ2-1; TRBD1 aligns across 11 bases. Germline CDR1 is MNHEY and CDR2 is SVGAGI. This CDR3 comprises 15 residues. V shed 8 bases, J shed 3 bases, and the junction held 6 bases outside the gene matches. The CDR3 sequence is CASPPGTGGYNEQFF. DNA of the CDR3: TGTGCCAGCCCACCCGGGACAGGGGGCTACAATGAGCAGTTCTTC.

This chain links TRBV10-3 with TRBJ1-5; D remains unclear. This CDR3 has 13 amino acids. Germline CDR1 and CDR2: ENHRY and SYGVKD. Deletions cut 4 bases from V and 5 bases from J, with 9 bases between. The DNA of the CDR3 is TGTGCCATCAGTGGACTGAGCGATCAGCCCCAGCATTTT. Encoded protein: CAISGLSDQPQHF.

The V and J genes are TRBV6-5 and TRBJ1-5, with unresolved D. This CDR3 spans 13 amino acids. Per the germline V gene, CDR1 is MNHEY and CDR2 is SVGAGI. Trimming removed 6 bases at V and 6 bases at J, with 12 bases between. CDR3 residues: CASRPREGQPQHF. In DNA, the CDR3 is TGTGCCAGCAGACCTCGAGAGGGTCAGCCCCAGCATTTT.

The V and J genes are TRBV6-4 and TRBJ2-3, with 7 bases identical to TRBD2. The CDR3 has 15 amino acids. Germline CDR1 and CDR2: MRHNA and SNTAGT. V was clipped by 3 bases and J by 2 bases; unmatched bases: 5. Here the CDR3 DNA reads TGTGCCAGCAGTGAACGGGACTACCTCACAGATACGCAGTATTTT. Translated, it gives CASSERDYLTDTQYF.

The rearrangement joins TRBV6-5 to TRBJ1-1, with 9 bases that match TRBD1. The CDR3 covers 15 residues. Germline trimming cut 10 bases from V and 1 base from J; bases unmatched to any gene: 10. Germline-derived CDR1 and CDR2 are MNHEY and SVGAGI. The CDR3 sequence: CATGTGRLGNTEAFF. Here the CDR3 DNA reads TGTGCCACCGGGACAGGGAGGTTAGGGAACACTGAAGCTTTCTTT.

The chain carries TRBV5-1 and TRBJ2-5, with TRBD2 identical over 7 bases. V was pared by 0 bases and J by 5 bases, with 10 bases of the junction left unmatched. Germline values: CDR1 SGHRS, CDR2 YFSETQ. The CDR3 runs to 16 residues. The CDR3 nucleotides are TGCGCCAGCAGCTTGGAGGCCCAGAGGGGAGGGGAGACCCAGTACTTC. Translation: CASSLEAQRGGETQYF.

The genes are TRBV7-3 and TRBJ2-5; a weak D match, TRBD2 (6 bases). Germline lookup yields CDR1 SGHTA and CDR2 FQGTGA. CDR3 size: 14 residues. Trimming took 5 bases from V and 0 from J, leaving 10 bases between them. The CDR3 DNA reads TGTGCCAGCAGCACGCGGGGCAACCAAGAGACCCAGTACTTC. Residues: CASSTRGNQETQYF.

This rearrangement joins TRBV6-6 to TRBJ2-2; the match to TRBD1 covers 10 bases. This CDR3 contains 15 residues. Trimming took 0 bases from V and 6 from J; bases not matched to a gene: 1. The V gene's germline CDR1 is MNHNY and CDR2 SVGAGI (reference sequence). As DNA, the CDR3 is TGTGCCAGCAGTTACTCGACAGGGGGCTCCGGGGAGCTGTTTTTT. This sequence encodes CASSYSTGGSGELFF.

CDR3 residues: CSVDSVAEAFF. For the CDR3, the DNA is TGCAGCGTTGATTCGGTTGCTGAAGCTTTCTTT. The chain links TRBV29-1 to TRBJ1-1, with D unclear. The CDR3 sequence is 11 residues long. Germline CDR1 and CDR2: SQVTM and ANQGSEA. Trimming took 3 bases from V and 6 from J, leaving 8 bases between them.

V is TRBV6-6 and J is TRBJ1-2, with 7 bases that match TRBD1. The germline gives CDR1 MNHNY, CDR2 SVGAGI (reference sequence). The length of the CDR3 is 14 residues. V was pared by 6 bases and J by 2 bases, with 6 bases of the junction left unmatched. The CDR3 region is CASSWDSLNYGYTF. The CDR3 nucleotides are TGTGCCAGCAGCTGGGACAGCCTAAACTATGGCTACACCTTC.

The chain joins TRBV18 to TRBJ2-7; D is perhaps TRBD2 (6 bases). V was cut by 4 bases and J by 3 bases, with 10 bases left in between. Per germline, CDR1 KGHSH and CDR2 LQKENI. The length of the CDR3 is 13 residues. CDR3 nucleotide sequence: TGTGCCAGCTCACGGGCCGGGAGCTACGAGCAGTACTTC. Translated, it gives CASSRAGSYEQYF.

As DNA, the CDR3 is TGTGCCAGTAGTATAAGGGGCGGGGGCACAGATACGCAGTATTTT. This sequence encodes CASSIRGGGTDTQYF. The chain carries TRBV19 and TRBJ2-3; D might be TRBD2 (6 bases). This CDR3 has 15 amino acids. The V end lost 2 bases, the J end lost 1 base, and 10 bases lay between the germline ends. Germline V gives CDR1 LNHDA, CDR2 SQIVND (reference sequence).

This clone was observed a handful of times. V is TRBV7-2 and J is TRBJ2-3; TRBD2 aligns across 12 bases. Germline V gene sequence: CDR1 SGHTA, CDR2 FQGNSA. The CDR3 length is 14 residues. The V and J ends lost 6 bases and 8 bases, in that order; junction bases with no gene match: 6. CDR3 loop: CASSSSGGAVTQYF. In DNA form, the CDR3 reads TGTGCCAGCAGTTCTAGCGGGGGGGCCGTTACGCAGTATTTT.

The genes are TRBV27 and TRBJ1-2; 9 bases are a match to TRBD1. The CDR3 runs 13 residues. The V and J ends lost 7 bases and 6 bases, in that order; junction bases with no gene match: 6. The germline gives CDR1 MNHEY, CDR2 SMNVEV (reference sequence). The DNA for the CDR3 is TGTGCCAGCACTGCGGACAGGGGCAATGGCTACACCTTC. This translates into CASTADRGNGYTF.

J is TRBJ1-2 and V is TRBV4-1; D unclear. The CDR3 consists of 15 residues. V lost 2 bases, J lost 0 bases, and 10 bases lay in between. The germline CDR1 and CDR2 sequences are MGHRA and YSYEKL. The CDR3 nucleotides read TGCGCCAGCAGCCAAAACTCCGGAGCTAACTATGGCTACACCTTC. Encoded protein: CASSQNSGANYGYTF.

The chain links TRBV6-5 to TRBJ2-3; 10 bases line up with TRBD2. Germline V CDR1 and CDR2: MNHEY, SVGAGI. The V gene end was trimmed by 8 bases and the J gene end by 5 bases; junction bases not matched to a gene: 4. The CDR3 extends over 13 amino acids. CDR3 sequence: CASSSSGGDTQYF. The DNA for the CDR3 is TGTGCCAGCTCCTCTAGCGGGGGAGATACGCAGTATTTT.